The next 24 T cell receptor beta chains were all read from a single sample in a study of Graves' ophthalmopathy and Graves' hyperthyroidism. The sequenced template was RNA, covering the TCR beta CDR3 region. First-round RT-PCR employed HTBI primers, with a second-round multiplex PCR after it. One entry per CDR3 protein, called by TCRdb with MiXCR from the multiplex PCR reads. The sample has over a million distinct CDR3 sequences, about 35% seen once. Sequencing used peripheral blood or thyroid tissue (not recorded which). The receptor set was obtained from an adult man with Graves' hyperthyroidism.

The chain joins TRBV7-2 to TRBJ2-7, with D possibly matching TRBD2 (5 bases). The CDR3 contains 12 residues. The V end was cut by 4 bases, the J end by 7 bases, with 11 bases between. The germline CDR1 and CDR2 sequences are SGHTA and FQGNSA. CDR3 amino acids: CASSSDYQEQYF. In DNA, the CDR3 is TGTGCCAGCAGCTCCGACTATCAGGAGCAGTACTTC.

This clonotype was detected many times. The V and J genes are TRBV7-9 and TRBJ1-1; 7 bases fit TRBD1. The CDR3 totals 13 residues. The germline V gene encodes CDR1 SEHNR and CDR2 FQNEAQ (reference sequence). Trimming at V came to 4 bases and at J to 10 bases, leaving 9 bases not matched to a gene. CDR3 bases: TGTGCCAGCAGCTCACAGGGGCCGGCGGGAGCTTTCTTT. Translation gives CASSSQGPAGAFF.

The table lists this clonotype with many counts. This rearrangement joins TRBV6-6 to TRBJ1-1; D call uncertain. The CDR3 runs 10 residues. V lost 2 bases, J lost 5 bases, and 0 bases lay in between. Germline CDR1 is MNHNY and CDR2 is SVGAGI (reference sequence). This CDR3 is CASSYTEAFF. The CDR3 DNA follows: TGTGCCAGCAGTTACACTGAAGCTTTCTTT.

This rearrangement joins TRBV30 to TRBJ1-6; the match to TRBD1 covers 9 bases. The germline V gene has CDR1 GTSNPN and CDR2 SVGIG (reference sequence). This CDR3 has 15 amino acids. V shed 4 bases, J shed 7 bases, and the junction held 8 bases outside the gene matches. CDR3 nucleotides: TGTGCCTGGACCAAACGACAGGGGGGGAATTCACCCCTCCACTTT. Amino acid sequence: CAWTKRQGGNSPLHF. Complete variable domain (other parts from reference TRBV30 and TRBJ1-6): SQTIHQWPATLVQPVGSPLSLECTVEGTSNPNLYWYRQAAGRGLQLLFYSVGIGQISSEVPQNLSASRPQDRQFILSSKKLLLSDSGFYLCAWTKRQGGNSPLHFGNGTRLTVT.

This clonotype was picked up many times. The chain employs TRBV12-3 or TRBV12-4 and TRBJ1-2, with D maybe TRBD1 (5 bases). This CDR3 spans 17 amino acids. V was cut by 4 bases and J by 9 bases, with 27 bases left in between. CDR3 loop: CASSYPLGGRLPYRYTF. CDR3 nucleotides: TGTGCCAGCAGTTACCCCCTCGGGGGGAGGTTGCCTTATCGCTACACCTTC.

This clonotype was seen ten or more times. The chain carries TRBV24-1 and TRBJ2-2; TRBD2 aligns across 8 bases. J lost 4 bases, V lost 4 bases, and 7 bases had no gene match. The CDR3 is 16 residues long. Looked up from germline, CDR1 is KGHDR and CDR2 is SFDVKD. The DNA for the CDR3 is TGTGCCACCAGTGAGGCCGGACTAGCTGGCACCGGGGAGCTGTTTTTT. Translating it yields CATSEAGLAGTGELFF.

This clonotype was observed once. A single base separates this from a much larger clone, so it may be a read error. The chain has TRBV11-2 and TRBJ2-7; D tentatively reads TRBD1 or TRBD2 (5 bases each). The germline V gene encodes CDR1 SGHAT and CDR2 FQNNGV. The CDR3 is 13 residues long. The CDR3 loop is CTSIPWGSYEQYF. CDR3 DNA: TGTACCAGCATCCCTTGGGGGTCCTACGAGCAGTACTTC.

The chain is built from TRBV7-9 and TRBJ2-7, with D uncertain. There are 14 residues in the CDR3. Trimming removed 1 base from V and 7 bases from J, with 14 bases in between. Germline V gene data show CDR1 as SEHNR and CDR2 as FQNEAQ (reference sequence). The CDR3, as DNA: TGTGCCAGCAGCTTAGGTCGGCCGGGTGTGGAGCAGTACTTC. Residues: CASSLGRPGVEQYF.

The V gene is TRBV7-2, the J gene TRBJ1-2, with D perhaps TRBD1 (6 bases). V shed 3 bases and J shed 8 bases, with 13 bases lying between them. The CDR3 length is 13 residues. Germline lookup yields CDR1 SGHTA and CDR2 FQGNSA. The CDR3 DNA sequence: TGTGCCAGCAGCTTGCCCCCAGGGGACGGCTACACCTTC. Its protein product is CASSLPPGDGYTF. The full variable domain, with the rest looked up from reference TRBV7-2 and TRBJ1-2, is GAGVSQSPSNKVTEKGKDVELRCDPISGHTALYWYRQSLGQGLEFLIYFQGNSAPDKSGLPSDRFSAERTGGSVSTLTIQRTQQEDSAVYLCASSLPPGDGYTFGSGTRLTVV.

This clonotype was seen ten or more times. The V and J genes are TRBV4-1 and TRBJ2-6, with D tentatively TRBD1 or TRBD2 (6 bases each). CDR1 and CDR2 from the germline V gene are MGHRA and YSYEKL. The CDR3 length is 17 residues. V lost 5 bases and J lost 2, with 16 bases in between. The CDR3 sequence is CASSIRPGEAGANVLTF. CDR3 sequence (DNA): TGCGCCAGCAGCATCAGGCCAGGGGAGGCTGGGGCCAACGTCCTGACTTTC.

This clonotype was seen more than once but under ten times. The germline gene is not matched at one end of the junction; a read error may be the cause. This chain connects TRBV6-6 to TRBJ1-1; D may be TRBD1 (5 bases). CDR3 size: 13 residues. Germline V gene lookup returns CDR1 MNHNY and CDR2 SVGAGI (reference sequence). CDR3: CTSSFPETDEAFF. For the CDR3, the DNA is TGTACCAGCAGTTTCCCAGAGACAGATGAAGCTTTCTTT.

V usage is TRBV5-4 and J usage is TRBJ2-7, with D unresolved. V shed 4 bases and J shed 5 bases, with 13 bases lying between them. Germline lookup yields CDR1 SGHNT and CDR2 YYREEE (reference sequence). CDR3 length equals 13 residues. This chain's CDR3 is CASSPPIVDEQYF. The CDR3 DNA follows: TGTGCCAGCAGCCCCCCGATCGTGGACGAGCAGTACTTC.

V gene TRBV24-1 combines with J gene TRBJ2-7; D tentatively fits TRBD1 or TRBD2 (5 bases each). Germline V gene lookup returns CDR1 KGHDR and CDR2 SFDVKD. The CDR3 is made up of 15 amino acids. Trimming stripped 2 bases from V and 2 bases from J, with 12 bases between. The CDR3 DNA reads TGTGCCACCAGTGATTCCCGGGACGGTGCCTACGAGCAGTACTTC. Translation: CATSDSRDGAYEQYF.

The chain carries TRBV20-1 and TRBJ2-3; TRBD2 matches 10 bases. Per the germline V gene, CDR1 is DFQATT and CDR2 is SNEGSKA (reference sequence). The CDR3 runs 13 residues. CDR3 sequence: CSEREGGTDTQYF. The CDR3 region has the DNA TGCAGCGAGCGGGAGGGTGGGACAGATACGCAGTATTTT.

This clonotype was seen many times. The chain uses TRBV9 and TRBJ1-3; 7 bases are shared with TRBD1. The V gene end was trimmed by 0 bases and the J gene end by 2 bases; junction bases not matched to a gene: 2. The CDR3 is 15 amino acids. The germline V gene encodes CDR1 SGDLS and CDR2 YYNGEE. The CDR3 region is CASSVEGQPGNTIYF. CDR3 DNA: TGTGCCAGCAGCGTAGAGGGACAGCCTGGAAACACCATATATTTT.

To note about this clonotype: A read error may explain this, as a much larger clone is one base away. The chain joins TRBV13 to TRBJ2-7; the D call may be TRBD1 or TRBD2 (5 bases each). Per germline, CDR1 PRHDT and CDR2 FYEKMQ (reference sequence). This CDR3 spans 15 amino acids. Trimming stripped 5 bases from V and 2 bases from J, with 16 bases between. In DNA form, the CDR3 reads TGTGCCAGCAGCAGAGAAAGGTGGGGGACCTACGAGCAGTACTTC. It encodes CASSRERWGTYEQYF.

This clonotype was seen ten or more times. The chain recombines TRBV7-9 with TRBJ1-1; D might be TRBD1 (6 bases). Germline CDR1 SEHNR, CDR2 FQNEAQ (reference sequence). CDR3 length: 13 residues. Trimming removed 5 bases at V and 6 bases at J, with 13 bases between. Here the CDR3 DNA reads TGTGCCAGCAGCCCTAAGGACAGCGCTGAAGCTTTCTTT. Protein: CASSPKDSAEAFF.

V is TRBV7-9 and J is TRBJ2-5; possibly TRBD2 for D (7 bases). The J call may be incorrect, as the DNA end agrees better with TRBJ2-7. This CDR3 has 15 amino acids. Germline V gives CDR1 SEHNR, CDR2 FQNEAQ (reference sequence). CDR3 amino acids: CASSLGAGAPDEQYF. As DNA, the CDR3 is TGTGCCAGCAGCTTAGGGGCGGGGGCCCCTGACGAGCAGTACTTC.

This clonotype has only a few counts. The chain links TRBV14 to TRBJ2-7; D is perhaps TRBD2 (5 bases). This CDR3 contains 14 residues. V was pared by 8 bases and J by 4 bases, with 18 bases between. Germline CDR1 and CDR2: SGHDN and FVKESK. CDR3 sequence reads: CASSPPGRDYEQYF. The CDR3 DNA reads as TGTGCCAGCTCACCACCGGGAAGGGATTACGAGCAGTACTTC.

About this clonotype itself: A read error may account for a junction end that differs from germline. The genes are TRBV29-1 and TRBJ1-2; no reliable D call. CDR1 and CDR2 (germline): SQVTM, ANQGSEA. This CDR3 comprises 13 residues. In nucleotides, the CDR3 is TGCAGCGTTGTCGGGGAGCCGTCCTATCGCTACACCTTC. Amino acids: CSVVGEPSYRYTF.

A note on this clonotype: Given a much more abundant clone one base away, this may be a read error. V and J are TRBV19 and TRBJ2-7; no definite D call. The CDR3 is 15 amino acids. The germline V gene has CDR1 LNHDA and CDR2 SQIVND (reference sequence). This CDR3 reads CTSSMWATNTYEQYF. The CDR3 DNA is TGTACCAGTAGTATGTGGGCAACGAACACCTACGAGCAGTACTTC.

As to this clonotype: The junction departs from the called germline gene at one end, perhaps through a read error. This rearrangement joins TRBV12-3 or TRBV12-4 to TRBJ2-5; 8 nucleotides agree with TRBD2. The CDR3 has 15 amino acids. In DNA form, the CDR3 reads TGTGCCAGCAGATCCAGCGGGAGCATGGGGGGGACCCCGTACTTC. It codes for CASRSSGSMGGTPYF.

This clonotype appeared many times. One end of the junction does not line up with germline, which may come from a read error. The chain is built from TRBV10-1 and TRBJ1-5; D unclear. Germline V gives CDR1 WNHNN, CDR2 SYGVQD (reference sequence). The CDR3 is 13 amino acids. CDR3 in amino acids: CASSESGDQPQHF. The CDR3 DNA follows: TGTGCCAGCAGTGAGAGCGGGGATCAGCCCCAGCATTTT.

This clonotype was seen a handful of times. As the CDR3 is not closed by the conserved phenylalanine or tryptophan, this likely results from a read error. The chain employs TRBV7-8 and TRBJ2-7; 7 nucleotides agree with TRBD1. The length of the CDR3 is 17 residues. Germline CDR1 reads SGHVS; CDR2 reads FQNEAQ. V was pared by 5 bases and J by 4 bases, with 17 bases of the junction left unmatched. The CDR3 nucleotides read TGTGCCAGCAGCCCGACCGACAGGGTATTTTCTAGGTACGAGCAGTACCTC. Residues: CASSPTDRVFSRYEQYL.